The present entry profiles one T cell receptor beta chain with its context. Its target is not known. This sample stems from a study of T cell clonotyping in hematopoietic cell transplantation. Study-wide points: Higher Inverse Simpson Index values in graft donor and pretransplant recipient predicted broader posttransplant TCR diversity. At the given depth, recipient repertoires were over 97% de novo clonotypes. After transplant, recipient diversity fell while pathologically expanded clonotypes grew through day 180.

The assay was immunoSEQ multiplex PCR, and TCRdb's table has in-frame clones only and misses some. The table includes under 12,000 clones, roughly half detected once. The receptor was isolated from a male patient aged 45-60 years who had an allogeneic stem cell transplant from an unrelated donor, so the T cells may come from the graft donor. Some clones in this sample may be carry-over from other donors' samples. The specimen was PBMCs, collected 30 days after allogeneic stem cell transplant.

The CDR3 region is CASSYSGRTEAFF. CDR3 DNA sequence: TGTGCCAGCAGTTACAGTGGTCGGACTGAAGCTTTCTTT. This rearrangement joins TRBV6-5 to TRBJ1-1; D is ambiguous. The V and J ends lost 2 bases and 5 bases respectively, with 9 bases between them. Germline V lookup: CDR1 MNHEY, CDR2 SVGAGI. The length of the CDR3 is 13 residues.